Listed below are T cell receptor beta chains from one sample, sequenced in a study of blood T cell repertoires in COVID-19. Sequencing was performed with immunoSEQ multiplex PCR; in TCRdb, only in-frame clones are kept and a portion is missing. Counted here are some 38,000 clones, around nine tenths occurring once; the ten biggest clones make up around 20%. The sequencing input was peripheral blood. These receptors came from a man in his 70s with acute or convalescent COVID-19. Each CDR3 is given with its conserved first and last residue. A D gene is named only where the DNA matches it firmly. The size entry is marked missing in some rows and otherwise reads once, few, many or a size class.

j_gene: TRBJ2-5; v_gene: TRBV28; abundance: .; d_gene: .; CDR3nt: TGTGCCAGCAGTTTATCCCGGGAGACCCAGTACTTC; CDR3aa: CASSLSRETQYF
j_gene: TRBJ1-6; v_gene: TRBV6-4; abundance: .; d_gene: .; CDR3nt: TGTGCCAGCAGTGCGGAAGGGACATCACCCCTCCACTTT; CDR3aa: CASSAEGTSPLHF
j_gene: TRBJ2-3; v_gene: TRBV4-2; abundance: .; d_gene: .; CDR3nt: TGTGCCAGCAGCCAAGATCGCGGCGGAGGCCGGGATTTT; CDR3aa: CASSQDRGGGRDF
j_gene: TRBJ2-7; v_gene: TRBV5-5; abundance: few; d_gene: TRBD2; CDR3nt: TGTGCCAGCAGCTTGGATGGTAGCGGGAGCTACGAGCAGTACTTC; CDR3aa: CASSLDGSGSYEQYF
j_gene: TRBJ2-5; v_gene: TRBV5-4; abundance: .; d_gene: .; CDR3nt: TGTGCCAGCAGCTTGGCCGGTCGGGAGCTGGAGACCCAGTACTTC; CDR3aa: CASSLAGRELETQYF
j_gene: TRBJ2-1; v_gene: TRBV7-2; abundance: .; d_gene: TRBD1; CDR3nt: TGTGCCAGCAGCTTAGGGCCGGGACAGGGGGTGGATGAGCAGTTCTTC; CDR3aa: CASSLGPGQGVDEQFF
j_gene: TRBJ1-2; v_gene: TRBV6-6; abundance: .; d_gene: TRBD1; CDR3nt: TGTGCCAGCAGTAAACCCCCGGGACAGGGCAGCGGCTACACCTTC; CDR3aa: CASSKPPGQGSGYTF
j_gene: TRBJ2-7; v_gene: TRBV7-6; abundance: .; d_gene: .; CDR3nt: TGTGCCAGCAGCCCCCCTACCCCCGGGGACACTCCATACGAGCAGTACTTC; CDR3aa: CASSPPTPGDTPYEQYF
j_gene: TRBJ1-1; v_gene: TRBV28; abundance: .; d_gene: TRBD1; CDR3nt: TGTGCCAGCAGTTATCCGACAGGGGGAAACACTGAAGCTTTCTTT; CDR3aa: CASSYPTGGNTEAFF
j_gene: TRBJ2-7; v_gene: TRBV12-5; abundance: .; d_gene: .; CDR3nt: TGTGCTAGTGGTTTGGTCCCCCCCCCGAGGAGCTCCTACGAGCAGTACTTC; CDR3aa: CASGLVPPPRSSYEQYF
j_gene: TRBJ2-5; v_gene: TRBV19; abundance: .; d_gene: TRBD2; CDR3nt: TGTGCCAGTAGTCTTGGGACTAGCCGCCAAGAGACCCAGTACTTC; CDR3aa: CASSLGTSRQETQYF
j_gene: TRBJ2-4; v_gene: TRBV7-3; abundance: once; d_gene: TRBD2; CDR3nt: TGTGCCAGCAGCCCTTTAGCGGGTACAAACATTCAGTACTTC; CDR3aa: CASSPLAGTNIQYF
j_gene: TRBJ1-2; v_gene: TRBV7-2; abundance: once; d_gene: .; CDR3nt: TGTGCCAGCAGCTCACAGGCTAACTATGGCTACACCTTC; CDR3aa: CASSSQANYGYTF
j_gene: TRBJ1-3; v_gene: TRBV6-4; abundance: .; d_gene: TRBD1; CDR3nt: TGTGCCAGCAGTTACTTGCCCGACAGGGACGGAAACACCATATATTTT; CDR3aa: CASSYLPDRDGNTIYF
j_gene: TRBJ2-3; v_gene: TRBV4-1; abundance: .; d_gene: TRBD2; CDR3nt: TGCGCCAGCAGCCAAGGCCTCACTAGCGGGAGTAGAGATACGCAGTATTTT; CDR3aa: CASSQGLTSGSRDTQYF
j_gene: TRBJ1-6; v_gene: TRBV25-1; abundance: .; d_gene: .; CDR3nt: TGTGCCAGCAGCGGGCCAAGGGGGATTAATTCACCCCTCCACTTT; CDR3aa: CASSGPRGINSPLHF
j_gene: TRBJ1-5; v_gene: TRBV24-1; abundance: once; d_gene: TRBD1; CDR3nt: TGTGCCACCAGTGATCCCCGACAGGGGGCAAATCAGCCCCAGCATTTT; CDR3aa: CATSDPRQGANQPQHF
j_gene: TRBJ2-7; v_gene: TRBV20-1; abundance: .; d_gene: .; CDR3nt: TGCAGTGCTAGCAGCTACGAGCGGTACTTC; CDR3aa: CSASSYERYF
j_gene: TRBJ1-5; v_gene: TRBV5-6; abundance: .; d_gene: .; CDR3nt: TGTGCCAGCAGCTCAATCAATCAGCCCCAGCATTTT; CDR3aa: CASSSINQPQHF
j_gene: TRBJ1-2; v_gene: TRBV2; abundance: .; d_gene: .; CDR3nt: TGTGCCAGCAGTATCAACAGGGCTTCCTATGGCTACACCTTC; CDR3aa: CASSINRASYGYTF
j_gene: TRBJ1-1; v_gene: TRBV3-1/TRBV3-2; abundance: once; d_gene: .; CDR3nt: TGTGCCAGCAGCCAAGATCTGACAGGTACTGAAGCTTTCTTT; CDR3aa: CASSQDLTGTEAFF
j_gene: TRBJ2-1; v_gene: TRBV7-2; abundance: .; d_gene: .; CDR3nt: TGTGCCAGCAGCTTAGAAAGAGTCAGGGCGCTATCCTACAATGAGCAGTTCTTC; CDR3aa: CASSLERVRALSYNEQFF
j_gene: TRBJ2-7; v_gene: TRBV7-9; abundance: .; d_gene: TRBD1; CDR3nt: TGTGCCAGCAGCTTCGGGACAGCCCCCTACGAGCAGTACTTC; CDR3aa: CASSFGTAPYEQYF
j_gene: TRBJ2-7; v_gene: TRBV6-5; abundance: .; d_gene: TRBD2; CDR3nt: TGTGCCAGCAGCAAAATGACTAGCGGACACTACGAGCAGTACTTC; CDR3aa: CASSKMTSGHYEQYF
j_gene: TRBJ2-5; v_gene: TRBV3-1/TRBV3-2; abundance: .; d_gene: TRBD1; CDR3nt: TGTGCCAGCAGCCCCCAACCCGGGACAGGGAAGACCCAGTACTTC; CDR3aa: CASSPQPGTGKTQYF
j_gene: TRBJ2-7; v_gene: TRBV2; abundance: .; d_gene: TRBD2; CDR3nt: TGTGCCAGCAGTGAAAGTGGGCTAGCGGGAGACGAGCAGTACTTC; CDR3aa: CASSESGLAGDEQYF
j_gene: TRBJ2-2; v_gene: TRBV15; abundance: .; d_gene: .; CDR3nt: TGTGCCACCAGCAGAGATCAGAACACCGGGGAGCTGTTTTTT; CDR3aa: CATSRDQNTGELFF
j_gene: TRBJ2-7; v_gene: TRBV15; abundance: .; d_gene: TRBD2; CDR3nt: TGTGCCACCAGCAGAGCTAGCGGGAGGAACTACGAGCAGTACTTC; CDR3aa: CATSRASGRNYEQYF
j_gene: TRBJ1-1; v_gene: TRBV3-1/TRBV3-2; abundance: .; d_gene: TRBD1; CDR3nt: TGTGCCAGCGGGGACAGCGGGAACACTGAAGCTTTCTTT; CDR3aa: CASGDSGNTEAFF
j_gene: TRBJ2-2; v_gene: TRBV9; abundance: .; d_gene: TRBD1; CDR3nt: TGTGCCAGCAGCGTGGGACAGGGAGGAACCGGGGAGCTGTTTTTT; CDR3aa: CASSVGQGGTGELFF
j_gene: TRBJ1-1; v_gene: TRBV28; abundance: .; d_gene: TRBD1; CDR3nt: TGTGCCAGCGGTTACAGGGGGGGAGCTTTCTTT; CDR3aa: CASGYRGGAFF
j_gene: TRBJ1-2; v_gene: TRBV6-6; abundance: .; d_gene: TRBD1; CDR3nt: TGTGCCAGCAGTTCTGGGACAGGGGGCGTCTATGGCTACACCTTC; CDR3aa: CASSSGTGGVYGYTF
j_gene: TRBJ2-4; v_gene: TRBV3-1/TRBV3-2; abundance: .; d_gene: TRBD1; CDR3nt: TGTGCCAGCAGCCACGGTTTGGACAGGGAGATTTACTTC; CDR3aa: CASSHGLDREIYF
j_gene: TRBJ1-5; v_gene: TRBV23-1; abundance: .; d_gene: .; CDR3nt: TGCGCCAGCCGTGGACAGTACAATCAGCCCCAGCATTTT; CDR3aa: CASRGQYNQPQHF
j_gene: TRBJ2-3; v_gene: TRBV5-3; abundance: .; d_gene: .; CDR3nt: TGTGCCAGAAGCTTGGCACCCGCGGTAAAACGAAATGATACTAGCACAGATACGCAGTATTTT; CDR3aa: CARSLAPAVKRNDTSTDTQYF
j_gene: TRBJ2-1; v_gene: TRBV5-1; abundance: once; d_gene: TRBD1; CDR3nt: TGCGCCAGCAGCTTGGTCCACGGACAGGGCGACAATGAGCAGTTCTTC; CDR3aa: CASSLVHGQGDNEQFF
j_gene: TRBJ1-1; v_gene: TRBV3-1/TRBV3-2; abundance: few; d_gene: .; CDR3nt: TGTGCCAGCAGCCAAGATAACCTGGGGGCCATACTATTT; CDR3aa: CASSQDNLGAILF
j_gene: TRBJ2-2; v_gene: TRBV5-5; abundance: .; d_gene: TRBD2; CDR3nt: TGTGCCAGCAGCTTGGCTACGACTAGCGGGAGTATCGTAACCGGGGAGCTGTTTTTT; CDR3aa: CASSLATTSGSIVTGELFF
j_gene: TRBJ2-7; v_gene: TRBV3-1/TRBV3-2; abundance: once; d_gene: TRBD1; CDR3nt: TGTGCCAGCAGCCGGGGACAGACCTACGAGCAGTACTTC; CDR3aa: CASSRGQTYEQYF